Shown below are 7 T cell receptor beta chains from a single sample sequenced in a study of T-cell reconstitution after alpha-beta-depleted transplantation in children. Preparation of the TCRbeta library involved a method that used unique molecular identifiers. TCRdb used MiXCR to reprocess the PCR reads, holding one entry per CDR3 protein. This sample has 500,000 or so distinct CDR3 sequences, with 32% found just once. Here the sequenced sample was PBMCs from the stem cell graft donor, taken from the stem cell graft. Receptor source: a human donor who donated a stem cell graft to a child with aplastic anemia.

The chain couples TRBV18 to TRBJ1-1, with D maybe TRBD1 (6 bases). Germline V gives CDR1 KGHSH, CDR2 LQKENI. Deletions cut 3 bases from V and 4 bases from J, with 24 bases between. The CDR3 sequence is 18 residues long. This CDR3 reads CASSPYPRGTSLGTEAFF. The CDR3 region has the DNA TGTGCCAGCTCACCCTATCCCAGGGGCACATCCCTGGGCACTGAAGCTTTCTTT.

The V call is TRBV5-1, the J call TRBJ2-1, with D possibly being TRBD2 (5 bases). CDR3 length equals 18 residues. Germline V gives CDR1 SGHRS, CDR2 YFSETQ. V lost 5 bases and J lost 9, with 30 bases in between. The CDR3 region has the DNA TGCGCCAGCAGGAAGGGATCGAATGTGTCCCCGGTGAGCGGTGAGCAGTTCTTC. This gives the protein CASRKGSNVSPVSGEQFF. The variable domain in full, completed from reference TRBV5-1 and TRBJ2-1, reads KAGVTQTPRYLIKTRGQQVTLSCSPISGHRSVSWYQQTPGQGLQFLFEYFSETQRNKGNFPGRFSGRQFSNSRSEMNVSTLELGDSALYLCASRKGSNVSPVSGEQFFGPGTRLTVL.

The J gene is TRBJ1-2, the V gene TRBV27, with a tentative D call TRBD1 (5 bases). The germline V and J ends were trimmed by 5 bases and 4 bases, with 11 bases remaining between them. In germline, CDR1 is MNHEY, CDR2 SMNVEV (reference sequence). The CDR3 is 13 amino acids. The DNA of the CDR3 is TGTGCCAGCAGTCCCCGGGGCCCCTATGGCTACACCTTC. This encodes CASSPRGPYGYTF.

J is TRBJ2-3 and V is TRBV10-3; TRBD2 matches at 7 bases. Germline CDR1 is ENHRY and CDR2 is SYGVKD. CDR3 length equals 15 residues. V shed 10 bases and J 1 base; nucleotides not matched to a gene: 11. The CDR3 is CATQPSSGRTDTQYF. CDR3 coding DNA: TGTGCCACCCAACCGTCTAGCGGTCGCACAGATACGCAGTATTTT.

Only a few counts were recorded for this clonotype. This chain links TRBV6-2 or TRBV6-3 with TRBJ2-7, with TRBD1 as a possible D gene (6 bases). Germline V gene sequence: CDR1 MNHEY, CDR2 SVGEGT. CDR3 size: 18 residues. The V end was cut by 6 bases, the J end by 4 bases, with 28 bases between. CDR3 sequence reads: CASRTRDSLVPRGYEQYF. The DNA for the CDR3 is TGTGCCAGCAGAACCCGGGATTCTTTAGTACCCAGGGGTTACGAGCAGTACTTC.

This chain connects TRBV7-2 to TRBJ1-5, with 8 bases aligning to TRBD1. V lost 4 bases, J lost 3 bases, and 5 bases stayed unmatched. Germline V gene data show CDR1 as SGHTA and CDR2 as FQGNSA. This CDR3 comprises 15 residues. CDR3 region: CASSSPGGDNQPQHF. DNA for the CDR3: TGTGCCAGCAGCTCTCCAGGGGGCGACAATCAGCCCCAGCATTTT.

The V and J genes are TRBV12-3 or TRBV12-4 and TRBJ1-2; tentative D call: TRBD1 (5 bases). The CDR3 extends over 14 amino acids. V was trimmed by 2 bases and J by 4 bases, leaving 11 bases between them. This CDR3 is CASSLTGFFYGYTF. The CDR3 DNA sequence: TGTGCCAGCAGTTTAACAGGATTCTTCTATGGCTACACCTTC.